This TCR beta chain was found in a study of control samples from healthy donors and cancer patients. Germline V CDR1 and CDR2: MDHEN, SYDVKM. The CDR3 sequence is 15 residues long. Germline trimming cut 5 bases from V and 7 bases from J; bases unmatched to any gene: 6. TCRdb's copy holds only in-frame clones and misses some; the assay was immunoSEQ multiplex PCR. The sample holds about 110,000 clones, 80% to 95% seen once. This sequence originates from a woman younger than 30 in good health. The sequencing input was blood. This chain connects TRBV28 to TRBJ2-1, with TRBD1 matching 12 bases. The CDR3 region is CASSRPGQGANEQFF. For the CDR3, the DNA is TGTGCCAGCAGTCGTCCGGGACAGGGGGCAAATGAGCAGTTCTTC.